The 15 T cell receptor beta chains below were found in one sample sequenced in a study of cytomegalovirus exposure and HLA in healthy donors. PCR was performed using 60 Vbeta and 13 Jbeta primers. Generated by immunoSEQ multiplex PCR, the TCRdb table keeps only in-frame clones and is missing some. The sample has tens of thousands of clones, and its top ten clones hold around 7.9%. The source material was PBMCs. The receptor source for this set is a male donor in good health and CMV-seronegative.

The CDR3 sequence is CASGSLSHEQYF. CDR3 nucleotide sequence: TGTGCCAGCGGTTCCTTGAGCCACGAGCAGTACTTC. The V and J genes are TRBV5-5 and TRBJ2-7; no firm D call. Trimming left V 7 bases short and J 5 bases short, with 13 bases between. In germline, CDR1 is SGHKS, CDR2 YYEKEE (reference sequence). This CDR3 region has 12 residues. The entire variable domain, with the rest obtained from reference TRBV5-5 and TRBJ2-7, is as follows: DAGVTQSPTHLIKTRGQQVTLRCSPISGHKSVSWYQQVLGQGPQFIFQYYEKEERGRGNFPDRFSARQFPNYSSELNVNALLLGDSALYLCASGSLSHEQYFGPGTRLTVT.

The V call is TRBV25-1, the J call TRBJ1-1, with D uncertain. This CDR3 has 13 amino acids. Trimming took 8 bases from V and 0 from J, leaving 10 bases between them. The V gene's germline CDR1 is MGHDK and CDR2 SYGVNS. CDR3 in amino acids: CASVEELNTEAFF. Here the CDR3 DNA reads TGTGCCAGCGTGGAGGAGCTGAACACTGAAGCTTTCTTT.

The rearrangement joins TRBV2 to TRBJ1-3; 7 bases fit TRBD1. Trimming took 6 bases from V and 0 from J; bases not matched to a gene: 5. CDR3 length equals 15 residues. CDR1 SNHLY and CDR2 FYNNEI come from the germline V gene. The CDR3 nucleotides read TGTGCCAGCAGAGACAGGGCCCTCTCTGGAAACACCATATATTTT. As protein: CASRDRALSGNTIYF.

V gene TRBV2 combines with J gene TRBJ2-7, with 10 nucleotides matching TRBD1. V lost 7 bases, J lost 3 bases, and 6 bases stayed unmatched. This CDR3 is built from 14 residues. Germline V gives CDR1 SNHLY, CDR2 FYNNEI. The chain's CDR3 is CASTATGGRYEQYF. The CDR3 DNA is TGTGCCAGCACCGCGACAGGGGGCCGCTACGAGCAGTACTTC.

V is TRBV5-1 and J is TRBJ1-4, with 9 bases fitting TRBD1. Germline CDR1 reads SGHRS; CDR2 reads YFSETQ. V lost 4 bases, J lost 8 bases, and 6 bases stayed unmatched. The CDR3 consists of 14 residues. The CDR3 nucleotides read TGCGCCAGCAGCATGGGACAGGGACCCGAAAAACTGTTTTTT. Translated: CASSMGQGPEKLFF.

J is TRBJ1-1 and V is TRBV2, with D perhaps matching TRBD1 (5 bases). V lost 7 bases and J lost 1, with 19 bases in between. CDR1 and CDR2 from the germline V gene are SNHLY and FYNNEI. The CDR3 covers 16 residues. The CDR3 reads CASNYWDRQSNTEAFF. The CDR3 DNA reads TGTGCCAGCAATTATTGGGATCGACAGTCGAACACTGAAGCTTTCTTT.

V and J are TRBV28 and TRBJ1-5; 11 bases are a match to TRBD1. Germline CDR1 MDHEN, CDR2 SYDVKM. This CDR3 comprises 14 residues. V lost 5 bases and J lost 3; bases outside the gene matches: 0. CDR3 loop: CASSGQGANQPQHF. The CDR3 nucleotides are TGTGCCAGCAGTGGACAGGGGGCCAATCAGCCCCAGCATTTT.

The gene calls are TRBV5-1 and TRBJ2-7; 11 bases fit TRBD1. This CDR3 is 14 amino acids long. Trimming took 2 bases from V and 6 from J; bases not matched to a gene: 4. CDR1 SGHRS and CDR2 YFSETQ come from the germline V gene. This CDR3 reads CASSFGTGGLEQYF. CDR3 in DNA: TGCGCCAGCAGCTTCGGGACAGGGGGGCTCGAGCAGTACTTC.

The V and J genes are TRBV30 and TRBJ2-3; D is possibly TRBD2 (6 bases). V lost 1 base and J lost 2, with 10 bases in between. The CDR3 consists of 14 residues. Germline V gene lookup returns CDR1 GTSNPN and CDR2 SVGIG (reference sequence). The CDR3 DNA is TGTGCCTGGAGTGGACTAGAGTTCACAGATACGCAGTATTTT. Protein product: CAWSGLEFTDTQYF.

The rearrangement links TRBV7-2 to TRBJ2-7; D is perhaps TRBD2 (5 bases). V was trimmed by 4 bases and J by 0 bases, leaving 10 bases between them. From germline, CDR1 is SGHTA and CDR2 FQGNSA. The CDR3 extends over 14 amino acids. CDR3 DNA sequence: TGTGCCAGCAGCTCCCAGCGGTACTCCTACGAGCAGTACTTC. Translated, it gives CASSSQRYSYEQYF.

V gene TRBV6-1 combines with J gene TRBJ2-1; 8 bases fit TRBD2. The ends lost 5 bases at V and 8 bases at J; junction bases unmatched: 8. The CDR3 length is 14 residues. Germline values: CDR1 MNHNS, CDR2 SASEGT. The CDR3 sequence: CASSFGLASDEQFF. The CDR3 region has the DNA TGTGCCAGCAGTTTCGGACTAGCCTCCGATGAGCAGTTCTTC.

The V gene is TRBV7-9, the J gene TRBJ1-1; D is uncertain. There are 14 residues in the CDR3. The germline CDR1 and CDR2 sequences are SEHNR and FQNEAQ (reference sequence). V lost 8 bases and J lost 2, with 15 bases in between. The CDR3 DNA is TGTGCCAGCCTCGAGAACCCAAGTAACACTGAAGCTTTCTTT. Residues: CASLENPSNTEAFF.

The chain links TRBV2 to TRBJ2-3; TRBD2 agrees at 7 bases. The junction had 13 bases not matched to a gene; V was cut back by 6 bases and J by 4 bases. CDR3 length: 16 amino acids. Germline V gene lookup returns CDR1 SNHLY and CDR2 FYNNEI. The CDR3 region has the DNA TGTGCCAGCAGCGTGACTAGCACATGGGGGTCAGATACGCAGTATTTT. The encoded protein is CASSVTSTWGSDTQYF.

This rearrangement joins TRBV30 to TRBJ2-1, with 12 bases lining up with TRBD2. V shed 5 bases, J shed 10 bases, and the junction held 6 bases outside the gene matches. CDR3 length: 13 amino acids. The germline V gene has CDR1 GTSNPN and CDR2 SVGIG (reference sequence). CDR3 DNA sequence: TGTGCCTGGCTAGCGGGAGGGGATGGGGAGCAGTTCTTC. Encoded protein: CAWLAGGDGEQFF.

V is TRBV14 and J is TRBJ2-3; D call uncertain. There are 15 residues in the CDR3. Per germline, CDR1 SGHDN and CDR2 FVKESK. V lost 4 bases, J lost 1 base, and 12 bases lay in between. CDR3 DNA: TGTGCCAGCAGCCTACAGCTGGGTCGCACAGATACGCAGTATTTT. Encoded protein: CASSLQLGRTDTQYF.